Included here is one TCR beta chain sequence, with context. What it recognizes is unknown. This sample was included in a study of cytomegalovirus exposure and HLA in healthy donors. Broader study findings: Sequence variants that were highly shared formed a cluster that was likely a sequencing artifact.

The PCR made use of 60 Vbeta and 13 Jbeta primers. The assay was immunoSEQ multiplex PCR, and TCRdb's table has in-frame clones only and misses some. This table has about 91,000 clones, 69% appearing once. The CDR3 contains 14 residues. The germline V gene encodes CDR1 SGHVS and CDR2 FQNEAQ. V gave up 5 bases and J gave up 5 bases; unmatched junction bases: 3. This TCR derives from a female donor in good health and CMV-seronegative. The chain links TRBV7-8 to TRBJ1-4; TRBD1 agrees at 9 bases. Sequencing was done on a sample of PBMCs. CDR3 nucleotides: TGTGCCAGCAGCCGGGACAGGGTCAATGAAAAACTGTTTTTT. As protein: CASSRDRVNEKLFF.